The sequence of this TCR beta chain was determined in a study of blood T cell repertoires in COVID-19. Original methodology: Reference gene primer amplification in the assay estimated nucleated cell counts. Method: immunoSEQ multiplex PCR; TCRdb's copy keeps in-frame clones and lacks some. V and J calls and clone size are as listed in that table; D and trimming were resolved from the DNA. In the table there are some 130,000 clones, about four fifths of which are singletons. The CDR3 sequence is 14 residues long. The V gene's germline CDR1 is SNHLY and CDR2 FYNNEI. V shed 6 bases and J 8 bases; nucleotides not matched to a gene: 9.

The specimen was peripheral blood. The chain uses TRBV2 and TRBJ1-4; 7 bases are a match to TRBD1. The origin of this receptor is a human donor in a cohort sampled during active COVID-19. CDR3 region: CASSPQGVSEKLFF. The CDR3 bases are TGTGCCAGCAGCCCTCAGGGGGTTAGCGAAAAACTGTTTTTT.